This T cell receptor (beta chain) came from a study of breast tumors, draining lymph nodes, adjacent tissues. Findings of the study overall: Tumors had less TCR diversity than lymph nodes, more than nontumor tissue. Tumor and nontumor repertoires were significantly more similar in luminal-like than in basal-like breast cancer. Findings are consistent with lymph node origin and intratumoral expansion of most tumor T cells. The lymph node origin of tumor T cells was framed as consistent with a hypothesis, not demonstrated.

The CDR3 consists of 14 residues. V lost 2 bases and J lost 8, with 12 bases in between. CDR1 is SEHNR and CDR2 is FQNEAQ in the germline V gene (reference sequence). MiXCR, run by TCRdb on the multiplex PCR reads, gives a single entry per CDR3 protein. The sample lists around 290,000 distinct CDR3 sequences, under 35% occurring once. Axillary draining lymph nodes of breast cancer patients supplied the node samples. This clonotype was recorded many times. Its antigen is as yet unknown. This TCR was recovered from a female donor with breast cancer. Some clones in this sample may be carry-over from other donors' samples. The specimen sequenced was axillary lymph node tissue. The rearrangement joins TRBV7-9 to TRBJ1-4, with D tentatively TRBD1 (5 bases). Here the CDR3 reads CASSLKGIEEKLFF. In DNA, the CDR3 is TGTGCCAGCAGCTTAAAGGGGATCGAGGAAAAACTGTTTTTT.